This T cell receptor beta chain was identified during a study of long-term antiretroviral therapy in people with HIV. Clinicians in the United States treated all participants with HIV. Sequencing relied on immunoSEQ assay v3.0, run at survey level. Profiled with immunoSEQ multiplex PCR; TCRdb holds only in-frame clones, not every one. The table lists about 20,000 clones, approximately 82% of them singletons. Study conclusions and caveats: Post-treatment diversity went higher with ART but stayed below transplant donor controls. The study found narrower CDR3 length ranges in HIV repertoires than in controls. Blood sampling spanned 2004 to 2017, possibly under older ART regimens.

Germline V CDR1 and CDR2: KGHSH, LQKENI. The V end was cut by 3 bases, the J end by 3 bases, with 15 bases between. The CDR3 has 15 amino acids. Worth noting for this clone: Its antigen is still unknown.

Sequenced material: unsorted PBMCs, taken less than 2.5 years after starting antiretroviral therapy. V gene TRBV18 combines with J gene TRBJ2-7; maybe TRBD1 (6 bases). This receptor was identified in a man aged 35 to 55 with HIV. CDR3 residues: CASSPLWDKHYEQYF. The CDR3 DNA follows: TGTGCCAGCTCACCCCTCTGGGACAAACACTACGAGCAGTACTTC.